Listed below are T cell receptor beta chains from one sample, sequenced in a study of T cells in Graves' hyperthyroidism and ophthalmopathy. Each CDR3 protein is one row after TCRdb ran MiXCR on the multiplex PCR reads. The data show more than 600,000 distinct CDR3 sequences, over 15% seen once. The source material was blood. All receptors come from a man between 18 and 35 years old with Graves' hyperthyroidism. Both conserved end residues are part of each CDR3. The D gene is left open where the match is weak. Clone sizes are given selectively: once, few, many, or a class where the clone is expanded.

TRBJ2-5 | TRBD2 | TRBV7-9 | many | CASSPGTSGILETQYF | TGTGCCAGCAGCCCCGGGACTAGCGGGATATTGGAGACCCAGTACTTC
TRBJ2-7 | TRBD2 | TRBV7-9 | many | CASSLGGGRSSYEQYF | TGTGCCAGCAGCTTAGGAGGCGGGAGGTCCTCCTACGAGCAGTACTTC
TRBJ1-6 | . | TRBV7-9 | few | CASSPGREMSNSPLHF | TGTGCCAGCAGCCCGGGCAGGGAAATGTCCAATTCACCCCTCCACTTT
TRBJ2-2 | . | TRBV5-1 | few | CASSLGPELNTGELFF | TGCGCCAGCAGCTTAGGACCCGAGTTAAACACCGGGGAGCTGTTTTTT
TRBJ2-3 | . | TRBV11-2 | few | CASSSYSVLGQYF | TGTGCCAGCAGCTCCTACTCGGTTCTGGGTCAGTATTTT
TRBJ2-1 | TRBD2 | TRBV20-1 | . | CSARDKVGGVFQGYNEQFF | TGCAGTGCTAGAGATAAGGTGGGAGGGGTTTTTCAAGGCTACAATGAGCAGTTCTTC
TRBJ2-7 | . | TRBV11-3 | many | CASSPPTNTYEQYF | TGTGCCAGCAGCCCCCCCACGAACACCTACGAGCAGTACTTC
TRBJ2-7 | . | TRBV28 | few | CASSLLGGISSYEQYF | TGTGCCAGCAGTTTGCTAGGAGGGATCTCCTCCTACGAGCAGTACTTC
TRBJ2-1 | . | TRBV10-2 | many | CASTGTSPYNEQFF | TGCGCCAGCACCGGGACCTCGCCCTACAATGAGCAGTTCTTC
TRBJ1-2 | . | TRBV12-3/TRBV12-4 | many | CASSLREGHGYTF | TGTGCCAGCAGCCTACGGGAGGGCCATGGCTACACCTTC
TRBJ1-1 | . | TRBV4-1 | . | CASSHGGGTEAFF | TGCGCCAGCAGCCATGGGGGAGGCACTGAAGCTTTCTTT
TRBJ2-1 | TRBD1 | TRBV11-3 | few | CASSGGDRDYNEQFF | TGTGCCAGCAGTGGGGGGGACAGGGATTACAATGAGCAGTTCTTC
TRBJ2-3 | . | TRBV28 | few | CASSLGVPGPPWKRPGTDTQYF | TGTGCCAGCAGTTTAGGGGTCCCGGGACCCCCCTGGAAGCGGCCAGGCACAGATACGCAGTATTTT
TRBJ1-2 | . | TRBV5-1 | . | CASSLDQTMGSGYTF | TGCGCCAGCAGCTTGGACCAGACGATGGGGAGTGGCTACACCTTC
TRBJ2-1 | TRBD2 | TRBV14 | few | CASSQELAGGIHEQFF | TGTGCCAGCAGCCAAGAACTAGCGGGAGGGATACATGAGCAGTTCTTC
TRBJ1-3 | . | TRBV18 | . | CASSPFRAAGNTIYF | TGTGCCAGCTCACCTTTTCGGGCGGCTGGAAACACCATATATTTT
TRBJ2-1 | . | TRBV30 | . | CAWGSGTYNEQFF | TGTGCCTGGGGATCCGGAACCTACAATGAGCAGTTCTTC
TRBJ2-3 | . | TRBV7-2 | . | CASSLAGRVPRADTQYF | TGTGCCAGCAGCTTAGCCGGCAGGGTGCCCCGCGCAGATACGCAGTATTTT
TRBJ1-6 | TRBD1 | TRBV4-1 | . | CASSQAGTGGSGGSPLHF | TGCGCCAGCAGCCAGGCCGGGACAGGGGGCTCAGGAGGATCACCCCTCCACTTT
TRBJ2-1 | . | TRBV3-1 | many | CASSQDGRDSYNEQFF | TGTGCCAGCAGCCAAGACGGGCGGGACTCTTACAATGAGCAGTTCTTC
TRBJ1-1 | . | TRBV20-1 | many | CSGSRRTNTEAFF | TGCAGCGGCTCCCGCAGGACCAACACTGAAGCTTTCTTT
TRBJ2-1 | . | TRBV12-3/TRBV12-4 | many | CASSLGVRGSYNEQFF | TGTGCCAGCAGTTTAGGGGTGAGGGGCTCCTACAATGAGCAGTTCTTC
TRBJ1-2 | TRBD1 | TRBV7-8 | few | CASSWKRTGVPFNYGYTF | TGTGCCAGCAGCTGGAAGCGGACAGGGGTTCCTTTTAACTATGGCTACACCTTC
TRBJ1-6 | . | TRBV5-6 | . | CASSRGDSSLHF | TGTGCCAGCAGCCGGGGAGATTCATCCCTCCACTTT
TRBJ1-1 | . | TRBV20-1 | . | CSAHEAFF | TGCAGTGCTCATGAAGCTTTCTTT
TRBJ2-7 | . | TRBV7-3 | many | CASSLGPGLSYEQYF | TGTGCCAGCAGCTTGGGACCGGGACTTTCCTACGAGCAGTACTTC
TRBJ2-7 | . | TRBV20-1 | few | CSAGPPTSYEQYF | TGCAGTGCTGGGCCTCCTACCTCCTACGAGCAGTACTTC
TRBJ2-5 | . | TRBV7-9 | . | CASSQAHRETQYF | TGTGCCAGCAGCCAAGCCCATCGGGAGACCCAGTACTTC
TRBJ2-2 | . | TRBV9 | few | CASSGFGSTGELFF | TGTGCCAGCAGCGGGTTCGGTAGCACCGGGGAGCTGTTTTTT
TRBJ1-4 | TRBD1 | TRBV29-1 | . | CSVTGGAIEKLFF | TGCAGCGTCACAGGGGGCGCGATTGAAAAACTGTTTTTT
TRBJ2-2 | . | TRBV5-1 | . | CASTLSGGTADWPGELFF | TGCGCCAGCACCCTCTCCGGGGGAACGGCGGATTGGCCCGGGGAGCTGTTTTTT
TRBJ1-1 | TRBD1 | TRBV7-3 | many | CASSLTGQGVTEAFF | TGTGCCAGCAGCTTAACGGGACAGGGGGTCACTGAAGCTTTCTTT
TRBJ1-2 | . | TRBV2 | few | CASSEPLNGYTF | TGTGCCAGCAGTGAACCACTGAATGGCTACACCTTC
TRBJ1-5 | . | TRBV4-1 | many | CASSPLVGNQPQHF | TGCGCCAGCAGCCCCTTGGTAGGGAATCAGCCCCAGCATTTT
TRBJ2-1 | . | TRBV7-2 | few | CASSSPLYNEQFF | TGTGCCAGCAGCTCCCCTCTCTACAATGAGCAGTTCTTC
TRBJ1-2 | TRBD1 | TRBV7-2 | many | CASSWDRASLSRGYTF | TGTGCCAGCAGCTGGGACAGGGCCTCTCTCTCTCGTGGCTACACCTTC
TRBJ2-3 | . | TRBV4-3 | once | CASSQDRAGLTDTQYF | TGCGCCAGCAGCCAAGATCGGGCGGGGCTCACAGATACGCAGTATTTT
TRBJ1-2 | . | TRBV4-1 | . | CASSGPGGVANYGYTF | TGCGCCAGCAGCGGGCCTGGGGGGGTAGCTAACTATGGCTACACCTTC
TRBJ2-5 | TRBD2 | TRBV28 | few | CASNFAGAETQYF | TGTGCCAGCAATTTTGCGGGAGCGGAGACCCAGTACTTC
TRBJ1-5 | . | TRBV28 | . | CASRPSQGWFQPQHF | TGTGCCAGCAGGCCATCACAGGGCTGGTTCCAGCCCCAGCATTTT
TRBJ1-4 | TRBD1 | TRBV28 | many | CASRTTGGMTNEKLFF | TGTGCCAGCAGGACGACAGGGGGCATGACTAATGAAAAACTGTTTTTT
TRBJ2-5 | . | TRBV4-2 | few | CASSQEHRYLETQYF | TGTGCCAGCAGCCAAGAGCACAGGTACCTTGAGACCCAGTACTTC
TRBJ2-1 | TRBD2 | TRBV12-3/TRBV12-4 | many | CASSFLAGASYNEQFF | TGTGCCAGCAGTTTTTTAGCGGGAGCCTCCTACAATGAGCAGTTCTTC
TRBJ1-2 | TRBD1 | TRBV6-2/TRBV6-3 | many | CASSYSTGGNYGYTF | TGTGCCAGCAGTTACTCGACAGGGGGCAACTATGGCTACACCTTC
TRBJ2-5 | TRBD2 | TRBV20-1 | . | CSAREASGSLETQYF | TGCAGTGCTAGAGAGGCTAGCGGGAGTTTAGAGACCCAGTACTTC
TRBJ1-6 | . | TRBV28 | . | CASSSRQLRYNSPLHF | TGTGCCAGCAGTTCCCGACAGCTACGCTACAATTCACCCCTCCACTTT
TRBJ1-2 | . | TRBV6-2/TRBV6-3 | few | CASTQFTAGPEGGYTF | TGTGCCAGCACCCAATTTACGGCGGGGCCGGAGGGCGGCTACACCTTC
TRBJ1-2 | . | TRBV28 | many | CASSPGQGRGYTF | TGTGCCAGCTCACCAGGGCAGGGAAGAGGCTACACCTTC